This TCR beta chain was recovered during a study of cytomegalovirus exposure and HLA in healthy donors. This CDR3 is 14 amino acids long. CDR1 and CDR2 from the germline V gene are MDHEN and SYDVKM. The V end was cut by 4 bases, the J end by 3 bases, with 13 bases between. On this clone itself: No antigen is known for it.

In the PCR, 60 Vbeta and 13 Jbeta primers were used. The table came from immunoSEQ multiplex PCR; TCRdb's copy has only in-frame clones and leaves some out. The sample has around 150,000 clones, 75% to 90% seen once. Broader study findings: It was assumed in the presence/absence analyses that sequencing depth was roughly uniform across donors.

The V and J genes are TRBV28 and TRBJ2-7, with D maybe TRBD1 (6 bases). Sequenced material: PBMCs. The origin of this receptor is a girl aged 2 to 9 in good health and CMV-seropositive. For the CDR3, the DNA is TGTGCCAGCAGTTGGGGGCCGAGGAACTACGAGCAGTACTTC. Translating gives CASSWGPRNYEQYF.